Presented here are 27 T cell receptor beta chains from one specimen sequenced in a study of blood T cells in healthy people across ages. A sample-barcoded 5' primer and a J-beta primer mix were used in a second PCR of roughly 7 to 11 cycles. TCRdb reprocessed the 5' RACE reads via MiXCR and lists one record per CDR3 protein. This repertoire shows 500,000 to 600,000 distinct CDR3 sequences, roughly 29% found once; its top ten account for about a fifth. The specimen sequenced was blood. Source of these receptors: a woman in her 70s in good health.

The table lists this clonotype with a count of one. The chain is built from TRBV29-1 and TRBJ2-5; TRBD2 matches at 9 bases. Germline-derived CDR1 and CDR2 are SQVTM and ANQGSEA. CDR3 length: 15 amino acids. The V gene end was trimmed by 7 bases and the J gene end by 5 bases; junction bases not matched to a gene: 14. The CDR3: CSARPRASGEETQYF. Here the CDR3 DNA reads TGCAGCGCCCGACCCCGAGCTAGCGGGGAGGAGACCCAGTACTTC.

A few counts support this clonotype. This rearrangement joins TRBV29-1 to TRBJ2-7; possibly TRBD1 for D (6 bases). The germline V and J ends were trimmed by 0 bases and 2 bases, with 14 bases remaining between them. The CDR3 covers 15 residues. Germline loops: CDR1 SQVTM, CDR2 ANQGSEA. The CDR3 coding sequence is TGCAGCGTTGAAGACTCGAGGGGGTTTACCTACGAGCAGTACTTC. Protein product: CSVEDSRGFTYEQYF.

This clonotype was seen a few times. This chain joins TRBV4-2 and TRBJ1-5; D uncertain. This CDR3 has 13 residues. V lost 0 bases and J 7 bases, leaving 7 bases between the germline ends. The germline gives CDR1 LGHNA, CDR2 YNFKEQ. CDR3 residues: CASSQESWQPQHF. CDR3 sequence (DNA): TGTGCCAGCAGCCAAGAGTCGTGGCAGCCCCAGCATTTT.

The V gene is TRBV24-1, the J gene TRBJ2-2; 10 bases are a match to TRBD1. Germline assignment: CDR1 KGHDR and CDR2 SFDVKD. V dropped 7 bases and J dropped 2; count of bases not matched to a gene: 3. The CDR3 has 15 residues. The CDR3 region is CATRGTGVNTGELFF. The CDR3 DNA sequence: TGTGCCACCAGGGGGACAGGGGTAAACACCGGGGAGCTGTTTTTT.

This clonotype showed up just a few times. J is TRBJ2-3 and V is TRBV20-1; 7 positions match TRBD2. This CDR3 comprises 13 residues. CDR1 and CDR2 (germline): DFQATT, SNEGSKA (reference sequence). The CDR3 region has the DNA TGCGGGGCCATGCGGGGGTACACAGATACGCAGTATTTT. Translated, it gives CGAMRGYTDTQYF.

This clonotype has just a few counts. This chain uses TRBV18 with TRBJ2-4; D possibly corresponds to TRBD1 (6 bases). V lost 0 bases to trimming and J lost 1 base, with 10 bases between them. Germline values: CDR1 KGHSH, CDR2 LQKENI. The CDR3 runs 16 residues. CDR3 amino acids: CASSPPGARAKNIQYF. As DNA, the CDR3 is TGTGCCAGCTCACCACCGGGGGCGAGGGCCAAAAACATTCAGTACTTC.

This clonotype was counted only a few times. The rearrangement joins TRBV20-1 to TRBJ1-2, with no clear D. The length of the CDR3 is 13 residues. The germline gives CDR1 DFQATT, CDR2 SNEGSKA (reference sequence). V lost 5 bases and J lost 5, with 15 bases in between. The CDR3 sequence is CSASPDVWYGYTF. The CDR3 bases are TGCAGTGCTTCTCCGGATGTTTGGTATGGCTACACCTTC.

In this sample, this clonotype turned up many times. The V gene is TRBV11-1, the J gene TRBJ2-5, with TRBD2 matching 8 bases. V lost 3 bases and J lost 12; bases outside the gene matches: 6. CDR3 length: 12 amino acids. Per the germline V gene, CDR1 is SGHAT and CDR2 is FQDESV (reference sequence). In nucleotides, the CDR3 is TGTGCCAGCAGCTTTAGCGGGGCCGCGAAGTACTTC. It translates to CASSFSGAAKYF.

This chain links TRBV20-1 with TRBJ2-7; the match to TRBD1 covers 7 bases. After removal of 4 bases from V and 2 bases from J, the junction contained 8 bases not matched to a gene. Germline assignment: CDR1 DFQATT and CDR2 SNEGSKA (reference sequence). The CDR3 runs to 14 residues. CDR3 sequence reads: CSAIHRGLTYEQYF. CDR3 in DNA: TGCAGTGCTATTCACAGGGGATTGACCTACGAGCAGTACTTC.

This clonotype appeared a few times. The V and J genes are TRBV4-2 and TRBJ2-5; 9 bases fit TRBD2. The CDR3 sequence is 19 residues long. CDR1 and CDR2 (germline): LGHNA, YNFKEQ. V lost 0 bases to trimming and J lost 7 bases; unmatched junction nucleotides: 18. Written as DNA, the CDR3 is TGTGCCAGCAGCCAAGAAGGCGGGGGGGCCGATTCCCCAAGATCGACCCAGTACTTC. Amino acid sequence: CASSQEGGGADSPRSTQYF.

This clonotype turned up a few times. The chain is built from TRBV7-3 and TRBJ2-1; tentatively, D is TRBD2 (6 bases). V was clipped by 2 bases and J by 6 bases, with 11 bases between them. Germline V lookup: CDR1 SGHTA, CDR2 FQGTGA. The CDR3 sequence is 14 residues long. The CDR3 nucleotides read TGTGCCAGCAGCTTAGACCGGGGGAGCAATGAGCAGTTCTTC. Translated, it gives CASSLDRGSNEQFF.

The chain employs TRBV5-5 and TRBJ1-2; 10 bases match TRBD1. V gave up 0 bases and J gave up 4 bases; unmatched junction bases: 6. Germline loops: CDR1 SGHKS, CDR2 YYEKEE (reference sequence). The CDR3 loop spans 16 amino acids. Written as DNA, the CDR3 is TGTGCCAGCAGCTTGGCCGGGAGACAGGGGGCCTATGGCTACACCTTC. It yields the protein CASSLAGRQGAYGYTF.

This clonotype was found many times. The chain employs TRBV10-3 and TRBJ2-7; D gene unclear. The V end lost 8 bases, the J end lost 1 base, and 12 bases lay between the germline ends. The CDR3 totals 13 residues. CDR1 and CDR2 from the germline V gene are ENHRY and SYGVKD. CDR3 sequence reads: CAIRFDGSYEQYF. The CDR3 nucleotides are TGTGCCATCCGCTTCGACGGATCCTACGAGCAGTACTTC.

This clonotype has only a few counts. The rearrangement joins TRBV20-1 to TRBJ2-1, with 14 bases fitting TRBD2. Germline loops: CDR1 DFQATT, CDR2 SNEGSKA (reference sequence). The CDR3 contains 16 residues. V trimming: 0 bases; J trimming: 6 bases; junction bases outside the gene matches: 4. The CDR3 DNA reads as TGCAGTGCTAGAGATCAAGGGACTAGCGGGGGCAATGAGCAGTTCTTC. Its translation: CSARDQGTSGGNEQFF.

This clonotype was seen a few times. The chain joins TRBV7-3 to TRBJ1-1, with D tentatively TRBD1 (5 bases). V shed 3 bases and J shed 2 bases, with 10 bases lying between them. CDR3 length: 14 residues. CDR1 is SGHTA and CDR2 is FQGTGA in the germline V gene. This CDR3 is CASSFSGGNTEAFF. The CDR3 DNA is TGTGCCAGCAGCTTCTCTGGGGGAAACACTGAAGCTTTCTTT.

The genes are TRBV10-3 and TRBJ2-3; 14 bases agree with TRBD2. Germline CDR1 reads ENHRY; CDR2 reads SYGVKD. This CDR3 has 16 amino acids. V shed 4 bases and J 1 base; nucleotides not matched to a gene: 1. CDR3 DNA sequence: TGTGCCATCAGTGGACTAGCGGGGGGGCGCACAGATACGCAGTATTTT. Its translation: CAISGLAGGRTDTQYF.

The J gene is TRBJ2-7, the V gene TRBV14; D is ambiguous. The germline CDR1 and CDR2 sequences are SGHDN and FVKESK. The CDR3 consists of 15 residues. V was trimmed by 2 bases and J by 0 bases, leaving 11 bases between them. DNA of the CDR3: TGTGCCAGCAGCCAAAGACGGATGACCTCCTACGAGCAGTACTTC. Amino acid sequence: CASSQRRMTSYEQYF.

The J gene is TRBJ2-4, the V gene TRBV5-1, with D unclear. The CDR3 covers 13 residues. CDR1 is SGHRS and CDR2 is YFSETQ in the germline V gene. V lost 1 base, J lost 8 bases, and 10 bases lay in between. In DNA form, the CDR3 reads TGCGCCAGCAGCTTGAGGCAGAATGACATTCAGTACTTC. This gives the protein CASSLRQNDIQYF.

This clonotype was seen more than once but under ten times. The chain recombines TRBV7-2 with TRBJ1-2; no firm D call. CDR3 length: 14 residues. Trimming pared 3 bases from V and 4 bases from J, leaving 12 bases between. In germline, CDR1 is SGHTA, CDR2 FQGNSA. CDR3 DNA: TGTGCCAGCAGCTTTAAGCCTGATGGCTATGGCTACACCTTC. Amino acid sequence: CASSFKPDGYGYTF. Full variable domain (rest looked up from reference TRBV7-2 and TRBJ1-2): GAGVSQSPSNKVTEKGKDVELRCDPISGHTALYWYRQSLGQGLEFLIYFQGNSAPDKSGLPSDRFSAERTGGSVSTLTIQRTQQEDSAVYLCASSFKPDGYGYTFGSGTRLTVV.

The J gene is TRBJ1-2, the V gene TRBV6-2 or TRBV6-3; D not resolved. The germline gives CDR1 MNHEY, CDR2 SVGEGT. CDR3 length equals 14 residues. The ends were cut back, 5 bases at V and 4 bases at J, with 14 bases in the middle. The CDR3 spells CASSLVTSIYGYTF. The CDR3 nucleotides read TGTGCCAGCAGTCTGGTGACATCAATCTATGGCTACACCTTC.

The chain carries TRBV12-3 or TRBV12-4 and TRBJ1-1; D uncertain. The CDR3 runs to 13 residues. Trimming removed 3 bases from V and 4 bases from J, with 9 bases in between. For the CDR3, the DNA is TGTGCCAGCAGTTTTTGGGAAGGCACTGAAGCTTTCTTT. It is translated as CASSFWEGTEAFF.

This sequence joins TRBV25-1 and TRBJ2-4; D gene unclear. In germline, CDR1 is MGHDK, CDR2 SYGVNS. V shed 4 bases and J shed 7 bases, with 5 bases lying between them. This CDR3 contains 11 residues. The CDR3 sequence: CASSAQNIQYF. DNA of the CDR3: TGTGCCAGCAGTGCCCAGAACATTCAGTACTTC.

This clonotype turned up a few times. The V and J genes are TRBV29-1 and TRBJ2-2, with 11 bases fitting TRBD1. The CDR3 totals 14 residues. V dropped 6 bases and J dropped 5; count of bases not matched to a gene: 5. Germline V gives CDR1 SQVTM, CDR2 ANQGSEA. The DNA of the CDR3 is TGCAGCGTGGACAGGGGGCTAGGGACCGGGGAGCTGTTTTTT. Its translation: CSVDRGLGTGELFF.

This CDR3 reads CASSASPSSGQTQYF. The CDR3, as DNA: TGTGCCAGCAGTGCGTCTCCCTCGTCTGGACAGACCCAGTACTTC. This chain joins TRBV6-1 and TRBJ2-5, with D unresolved. Germline V gene data show CDR1 as MNHNS and CDR2 as SASEGT. The CDR3 totals 15 residues. V lost 4 bases to trimming and J lost 6 bases, with 18 bases between them.

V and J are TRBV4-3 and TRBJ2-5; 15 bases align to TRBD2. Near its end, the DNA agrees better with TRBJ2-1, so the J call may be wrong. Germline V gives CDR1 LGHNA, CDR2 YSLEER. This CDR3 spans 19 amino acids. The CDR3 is CASSCRTSGGDLSSNEQFF. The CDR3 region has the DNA TGCGCCAGCAGCTGTAGGACTAGCGGGGGGGATCTCTCGAGTAATGAGCAGTTCTTC.

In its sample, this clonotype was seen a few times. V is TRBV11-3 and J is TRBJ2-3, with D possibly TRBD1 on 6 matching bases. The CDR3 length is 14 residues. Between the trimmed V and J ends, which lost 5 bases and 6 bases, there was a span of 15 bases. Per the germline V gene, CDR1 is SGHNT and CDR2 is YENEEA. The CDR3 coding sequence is TGTGCCAGCAGCCCAACGAGGGGGTATGATACGCAGTATTTT. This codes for CASSPTRGYDTQYF. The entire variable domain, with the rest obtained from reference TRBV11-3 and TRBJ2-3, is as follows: EAGVVQSPRYKIIEKKQPVAFWCNPISGHNTLYWYLQNLGQGPELLIRYENEEAVDDSQLPKDRFSAERLKGVDSTLKIQPAELGDSAVYLCASSPTRGYDTQYFGPGTRLTVL.

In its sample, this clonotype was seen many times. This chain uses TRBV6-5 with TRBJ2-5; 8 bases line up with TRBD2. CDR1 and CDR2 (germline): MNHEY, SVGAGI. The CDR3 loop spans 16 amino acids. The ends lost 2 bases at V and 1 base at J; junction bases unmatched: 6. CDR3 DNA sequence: TGTGCCAGCAGTTACGGGTATAGCGGGGTCCAAGAGACCCAGTACTTC. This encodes CASSYGYSGVQETQYF.